This T cell receptor (gamma chain) was sequenced during a study of gamma delta lymphoproliferative disorders and STAT genes. Study-wide points: In whole-repertoire clustering, gamma separated patients from controls, unlike delta.

TCRdb redid clone calling on the multiplex PCR reads using CATT. The sample records some 780 gamma-chain clones, 9% to 15% being singletons. Sequencing used genomic DNA taken from PBMCs of patients and controls. This clone is judged large (0.1 to 1%). Its antigen is as yet unknown. Sequenced material: blood. The receptor comes from a human donor in good health.

CDR3 protein: CATWDGRTDFYYKKLF. The CDR3 DNA sequence: TGTGCCACCTGGGACGGGCGAACTGACTTTTATTATAAGAAACTCTTT. This sequence joins TRGV2 and TRGJ1 or TRGJ2. The J gene, absent from TCRdb, was called here by matching the DNA to germline. This CDR3 is built from 16 residues. V trimming: 0 bases; J trimming: 3 bases; junction bases outside the gene matches: 11. CDR1 and CDR2 (germline): EGSNGY, YDSYNSKV.